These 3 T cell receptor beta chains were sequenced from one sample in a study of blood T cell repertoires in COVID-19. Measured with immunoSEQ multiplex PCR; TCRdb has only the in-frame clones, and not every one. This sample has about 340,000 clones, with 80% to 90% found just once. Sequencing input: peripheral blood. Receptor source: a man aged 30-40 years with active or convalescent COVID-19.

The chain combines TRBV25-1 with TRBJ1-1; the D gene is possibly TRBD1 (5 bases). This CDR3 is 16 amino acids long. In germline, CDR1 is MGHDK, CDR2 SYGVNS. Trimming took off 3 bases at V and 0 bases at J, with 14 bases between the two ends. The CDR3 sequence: CASSDHGKGMNTEAFF. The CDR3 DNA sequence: TGTGCCAGCAGTGACCATGGCAAGGGGATGAACACTGAAGCTTTCTTT.

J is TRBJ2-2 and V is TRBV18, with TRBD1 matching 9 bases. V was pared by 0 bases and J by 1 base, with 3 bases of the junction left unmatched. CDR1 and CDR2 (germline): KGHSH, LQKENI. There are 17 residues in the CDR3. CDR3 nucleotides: TGTGCCAGCTCACCACCGGGACAGGGCATGAACACCGGGGAGCTGTTTTTT. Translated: CASSPPGQGMNTGELFF.

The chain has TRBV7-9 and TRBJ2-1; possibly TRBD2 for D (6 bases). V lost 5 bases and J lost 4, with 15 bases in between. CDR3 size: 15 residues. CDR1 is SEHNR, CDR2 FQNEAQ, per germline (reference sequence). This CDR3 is CASSTGTPPYNEQFF. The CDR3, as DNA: TGTGCCAGCAGCACCGGGACTCCTCCTTACAATGAGCAGTTCTTC.